These 11 T cell receptor beta chains originate from one sample sequenced in a study of blood T cell repertoires in COVID-19. Libraries were prepared by immunoSEQ multiplex PCR; TCRdb keeps only in-frame clonotypes and omits some of them. Of about 140,000 clones detected, about 87% appear once; the ten largest clones hold around 5%. What was sequenced was peripheral blood. The receptors here all came from a human donor in a cohort sampled during active COVID-19.

CDR3 sequence reads: CASSSRQRSGANVLTF. The DNA for the CDR3 is TGCGCCAGCAGCTCACGACAACGCTCTGGGGCCAACGTCCTGACTTTC. The V gene is TRBV5-1, the J gene TRBJ2-6; no clear D gene. Between the trimmed V and J ends, which lost 3 bases and 0 bases, there was a span of 10 bases. CDR1 and CDR2 from the germline V gene are SGHRS and YFSETQ. This CDR3 comprises 16 residues.

This rearrangement joins TRBV2 to TRBJ1-6, with D maybe TRBD1 (5 bases). From germline, CDR1 is SNHLY and CDR2 FYNNEI. Trimming took 6 bases from V and 7 from J, leaving 19 bases between them. There are 16 residues in the CDR3. This chain's CDR3 is CASRPPQAARNSPLHF. The CDR3 DNA is TGTGCCAGCAGACCGCCACAGGCCGCTAGGAATTCACCCCTCCACTTT.

The chain carries TRBV4-1 and TRBJ1-3; D call uncertain. The CDR3 sequence is 16 residues long. V lost 4 bases and J lost 0, with 13 bases in between. The germline V gene has CDR1 MGHRA and CDR2 YSYEKL. This CDR3 reads CASSREGRSSGNTIYF. Here the CDR3 DNA reads TGCGCCAGCAGCCGGGAGGGCCGGAGCTCTGGAAACACCATATATTTT.

This clone has only one observation. This chain links TRBV12-3 or TRBV12-4 with TRBJ1-1; D call uncertain. Trimming removed 2 bases from V and 1 base from J, with 5 bases in between. The CDR3 runs to 13 residues. The CDR3, as DNA: TGTGCCAGCAGTTTAAGACAGAACACTGAAGCTTTCTTT. This sequence encodes CASSLRQNTEAFF.

V and J are TRBV28 and TRBJ2-7, with 7 positions matching TRBD1. Germline V CDR1 and CDR2: MDHEN, SYDVKM. The CDR3 is 14 residues long. Trimming took 5 bases from V and 3 from J; bases not matched to a gene: 7. CDR3 amino acids: CASSPYRDSYEQYF. The DNA of the CDR3 is TGTGCCAGCAGTCCGTACCGGGACAGCTACGAGCAGTACTTC.

The chain is built from TRBV7-9 and TRBJ1-2, with 7 nucleotides matching TRBD1. CDR3 length: 14 amino acids. V dropped 1 base and J dropped 2; count of bases not matched to a gene: 1. Germline CDR1 is SEHNR and CDR2 is FQNEAQ (reference sequence). The chain's CDR3 is CASSLEDRNYGYTF. The CDR3 nucleotides are TGTGCCAGCAGCTTAGAGGACAGGAACTATGGCTACACCTTC.

The chain recombines TRBV28 with TRBJ2-1; 9 bases align to TRBD1. With V trimmed by 6 bases and J by 6 bases, 6 bases remained unmatched. Germline loops: CDR1 MDHEN, CDR2 SYDVKM. The CDR3 totals 14 residues. CDR3 loop: CASSKGQGLNEQFF. DNA of the CDR3: TGTGCCAGCAGCAAGGGACAGGGACTCAATGAGCAGTTCTTC.

Only one count was recorded for this clone. J is TRBJ2-1 and V is TRBV7-2, with 9 bases lining up with TRBD2. The CDR3 loop spans 17 amino acids. Per the germline V gene, CDR1 is SGHTA and CDR2 is FQGNSA. V was clipped by 2 bases and J by 8 bases; unmatched bases: 13. The CDR3 sequence: CASSLQTSGIGGYEQFF. The CDR3 DNA reads as TGTGCCAGCAGCTTACAGACTAGCGGAATCGGAGGGTATGAGCAGTTCTTC.

The gene calls are TRBV28 and TRBJ2-3, with 8 bases lining up with TRBD2. There are 19 residues in the CDR3. Trimming cost V 8 bases and J 0 bases; bases outside gene matches: 19. Germline V gene lookup returns CDR1 MDHEN and CDR2 SYDVKM. This CDR3 is CASLPIVGGRTPSTDTQYF. CDR3 bases: TGTGCCAGCCTCCCAATTGTAGGCGGGAGGACCCCTAGCACAGATACGCAGTATTTT.

J is TRBJ1-6 and V is TRBV3-1 (or the pseudogene TRBV3-2); 9 bases are a match to TRBD1. The V segment lost 1 base and the J segment 14 bases; nucleotides outside the gene matches: 12. The CDR3 is 16 amino acids. CDR1 and CDR2 (germline): LGHDT, YNNKEL (reference sequence). The CDR3 here is CASSQAGTGSGGALHF. The CDR3 DNA is TGTGCCAGCAGCCAAGCTGGGACAGGGTCAGGCGGGGCCCTCCACTTT.

The chain combines TRBV29-1 with TRBJ2-7; D is possibly TRBD1 (6 bases). The CDR3 runs to 11 residues. Trimming took 4 bases from V and 7 from J, leaving 11 bases between them. Germline V lookup: CDR1 SQVTM, CDR2 ANQGSEA. The CDR3 sequence is CSVVSQGEQYF. As DNA, the CDR3 is TGCAGCGTTGTATCCCAGGGGGAGCAGTACTTC.